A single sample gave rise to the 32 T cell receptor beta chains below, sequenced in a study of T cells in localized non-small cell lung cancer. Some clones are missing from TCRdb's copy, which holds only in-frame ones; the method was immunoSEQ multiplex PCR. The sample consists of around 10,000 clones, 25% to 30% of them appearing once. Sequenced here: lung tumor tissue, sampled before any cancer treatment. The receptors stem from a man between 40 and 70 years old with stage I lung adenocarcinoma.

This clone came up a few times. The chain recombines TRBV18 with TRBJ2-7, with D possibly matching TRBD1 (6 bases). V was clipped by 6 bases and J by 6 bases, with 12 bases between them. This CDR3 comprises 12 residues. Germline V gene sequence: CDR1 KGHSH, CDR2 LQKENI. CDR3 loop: CASSNRDGEQYF. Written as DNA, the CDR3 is TGTGCCAGCTCTAACAGGGATGGCGAGCAGTACTTC.

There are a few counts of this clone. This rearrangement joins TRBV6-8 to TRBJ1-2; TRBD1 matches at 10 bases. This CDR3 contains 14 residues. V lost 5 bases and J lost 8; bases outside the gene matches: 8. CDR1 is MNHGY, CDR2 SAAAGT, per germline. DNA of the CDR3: TGTGCCAGCAGTGAGCCTGGGACAGGGGACGGCTACACCTTC. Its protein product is CASSEPGTGDGYTF.

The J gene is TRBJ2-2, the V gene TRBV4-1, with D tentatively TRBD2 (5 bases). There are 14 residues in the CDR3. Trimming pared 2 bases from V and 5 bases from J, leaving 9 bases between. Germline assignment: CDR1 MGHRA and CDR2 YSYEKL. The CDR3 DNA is TGCGCCAGCAGCCAAATCCCGGGGACCGGGGAGCTGTTTTTT. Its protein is CASSQIPGTGELFF.

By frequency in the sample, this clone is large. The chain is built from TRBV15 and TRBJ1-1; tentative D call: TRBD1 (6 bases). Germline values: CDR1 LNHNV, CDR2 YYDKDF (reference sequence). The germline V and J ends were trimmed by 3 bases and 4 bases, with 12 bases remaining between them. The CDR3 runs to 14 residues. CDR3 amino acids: CATSRGHSATEAFF. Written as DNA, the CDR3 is TGTGCCACCAGCAGGGGACATTCGGCCACTGAAGCTTTCTTT. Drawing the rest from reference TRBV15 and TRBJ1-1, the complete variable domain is DAMVIQNPRYQVTQFGKPVTLSCSQTLNHNVMYWYQQKSSQAPKLLFHYYDKDFNNEADTPDNFQSRRPNTSFCFLDIRSPGLGDTAMYLCATSRGHSATEAFFGQGTRLTVV.

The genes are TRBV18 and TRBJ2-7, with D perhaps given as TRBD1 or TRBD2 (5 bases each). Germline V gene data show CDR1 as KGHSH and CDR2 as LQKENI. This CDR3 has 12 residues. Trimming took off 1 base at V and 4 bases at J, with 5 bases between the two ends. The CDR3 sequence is CASSPRGYEQYF. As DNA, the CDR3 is TGTGCCAGCTCACCACGGGGGTACGAGCAGTACTTC. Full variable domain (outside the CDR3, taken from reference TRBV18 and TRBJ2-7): NAGVMQNPRHLVRRRGQEARLRCSPMKGHSHVYWYRQLPEEGLKFMVYLQKENIIDESGMPKERFSAEFPKEGPSILRIQQVVRGDSAAYFCASSPRGYEQYFGPGTRLTVT.

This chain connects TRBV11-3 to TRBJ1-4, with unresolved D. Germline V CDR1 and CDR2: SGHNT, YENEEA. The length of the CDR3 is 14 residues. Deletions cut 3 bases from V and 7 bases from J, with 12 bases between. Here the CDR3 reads CASSLTDGSEKLFF. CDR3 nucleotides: TGTGCCAGCAGCTTGACGGATGGATCTGAAAAACTGTTTTTT.

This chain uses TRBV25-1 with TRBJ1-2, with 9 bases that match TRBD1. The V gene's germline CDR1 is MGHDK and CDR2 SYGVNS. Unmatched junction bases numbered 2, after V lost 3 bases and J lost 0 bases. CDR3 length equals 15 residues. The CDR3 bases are TGTGCCAGCAGTGAGGGACAGGGCCCTAACTATGGCTACACCTTC. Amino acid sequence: CASSEGQGPNYGYTF.

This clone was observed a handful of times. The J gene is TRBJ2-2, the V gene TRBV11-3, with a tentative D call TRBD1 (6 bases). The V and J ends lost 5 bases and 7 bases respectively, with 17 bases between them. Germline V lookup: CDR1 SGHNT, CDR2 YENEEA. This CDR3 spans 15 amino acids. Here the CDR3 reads CASSPTGSMVGELFF. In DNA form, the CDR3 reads TGTGCCAGCAGCCCGACAGGCTCGATGGTCGGGGAGCTGTTTTTT.

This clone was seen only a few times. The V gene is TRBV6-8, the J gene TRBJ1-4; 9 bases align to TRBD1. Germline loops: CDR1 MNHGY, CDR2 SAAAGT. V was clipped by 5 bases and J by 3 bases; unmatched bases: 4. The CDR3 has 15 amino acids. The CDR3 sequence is CASSGYRGPNEKLFF. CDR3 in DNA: TGTGCCAGCAGTGGCTACAGGGGGCCTAATGAAAAACTGTTTTTT.

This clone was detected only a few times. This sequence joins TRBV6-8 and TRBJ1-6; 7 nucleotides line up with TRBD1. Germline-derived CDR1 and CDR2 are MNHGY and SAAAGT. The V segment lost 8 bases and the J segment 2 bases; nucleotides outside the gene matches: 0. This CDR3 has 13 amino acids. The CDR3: CASGTAYNSPLHF. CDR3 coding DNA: TGTGCCAGCGGGACAGCCTATAATTCACCCCTCCACTTT.

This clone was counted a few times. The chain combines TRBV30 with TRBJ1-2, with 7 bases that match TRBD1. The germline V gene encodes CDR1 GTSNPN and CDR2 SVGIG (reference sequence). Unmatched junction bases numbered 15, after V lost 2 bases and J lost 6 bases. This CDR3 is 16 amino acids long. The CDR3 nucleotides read TGTGCCTGGAGTTTAGGGGCGGGGACAGTGAAGGATGGCTACACCTTC. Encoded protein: CAWSLGAGTVKDGYTF.

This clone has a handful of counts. The CDR3 spells CASSPPTIAGGGINEQFF. In DNA, the CDR3 is TGTGCCAGCAGCCCACCTACCATAGCGGGGGGTGGGATCAATGAGCAGTTCTTC. V is TRBV9 and J is TRBJ2-1, with 10 bases aligning to TRBD2. J was trimmed by 6 bases and V by 4 bases; bases with no gene match: 16. CDR1 is SGDLS and CDR2 is YYNGEE in the germline V gene. CDR3 length: 18 residues.

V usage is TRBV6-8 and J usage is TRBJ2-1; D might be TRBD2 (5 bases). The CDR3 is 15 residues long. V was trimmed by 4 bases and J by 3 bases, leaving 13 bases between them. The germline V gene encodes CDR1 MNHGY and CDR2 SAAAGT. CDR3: CASSSDPGSYNEQFF. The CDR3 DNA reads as TGTGCCAGCAGTTCTGATCCGGGAAGCTACAATGAGCAGTTCTTC.

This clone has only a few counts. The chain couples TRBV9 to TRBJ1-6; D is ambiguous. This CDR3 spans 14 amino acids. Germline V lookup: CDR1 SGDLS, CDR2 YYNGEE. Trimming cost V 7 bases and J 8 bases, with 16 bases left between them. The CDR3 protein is CASRREIQDSPLHF. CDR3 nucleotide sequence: TGTGCCAGCCGAAGGGAAATTCAGGATTCACCCCTCCACTTT.

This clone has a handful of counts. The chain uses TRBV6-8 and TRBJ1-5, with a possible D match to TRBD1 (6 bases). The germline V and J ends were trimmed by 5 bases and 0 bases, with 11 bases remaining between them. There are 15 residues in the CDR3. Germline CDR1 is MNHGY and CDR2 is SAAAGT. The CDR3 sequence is CASSDGGASNQPQHF. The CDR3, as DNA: TGTGCCAGCAGTGATGGGGGGGCTAGCAATCAGCCCCAGCATTTT.

The CDR3 region has the DNA TGCGCCAGCAGTCTCAGATGTGGGACAGGGGTGGAGCAGTTCTTC. Its translation: CASSLRCGTGVEQFF. The rearrangement uses TRBV23-1 and TRBJ2-1; 10 bases are shared with TRBD1. TRBV23-1 is flagged as an ORF with uncertain function. CDR3 length: 15 amino acids. The V gene end was trimmed by 4 bases and the J gene end by 10 bases; junction bases not matched to a gene: 10.

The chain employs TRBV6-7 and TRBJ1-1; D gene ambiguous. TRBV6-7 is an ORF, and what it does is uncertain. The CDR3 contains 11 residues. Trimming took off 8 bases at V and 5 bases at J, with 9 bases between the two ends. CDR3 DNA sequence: TGTGCCAGCCCTCAGATTACTGAAGCTTTCTTT. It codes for CASPQITEAFF.

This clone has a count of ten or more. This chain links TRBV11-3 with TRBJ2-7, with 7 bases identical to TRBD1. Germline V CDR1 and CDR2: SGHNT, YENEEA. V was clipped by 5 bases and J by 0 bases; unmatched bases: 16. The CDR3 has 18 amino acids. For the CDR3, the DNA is TGTGCCAGCAGCCCCCTAATATCGGACAGGCGAAGCTCCTACGAGCAGTACTTC. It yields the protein CASSPLISDRRSSYEQYF.

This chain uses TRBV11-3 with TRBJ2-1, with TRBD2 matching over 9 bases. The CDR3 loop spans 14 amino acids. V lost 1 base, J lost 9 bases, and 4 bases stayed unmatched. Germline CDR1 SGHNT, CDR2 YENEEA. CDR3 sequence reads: CASSLGISGSEQFF. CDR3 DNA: TGTGCCAGCAGCTTAGGTATTAGCGGGAGTGAGCAGTTCTTC. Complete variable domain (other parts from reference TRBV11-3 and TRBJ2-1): EAGVVQSPRYKIIEKKQPVAFWCNPISGHNTLYWYLQNLGQGPELLIRYENEEAVDDSQLPKDRFSAERLKGVDSTLKIQPAELGDSAVYLCASSLGISGSEQFFGPGTRLTVL.

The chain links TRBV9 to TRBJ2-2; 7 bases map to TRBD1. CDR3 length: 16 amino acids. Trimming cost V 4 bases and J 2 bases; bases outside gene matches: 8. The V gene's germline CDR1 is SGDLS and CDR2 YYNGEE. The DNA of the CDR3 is TGTGCCAGCAGCCCGAGAGAGGGGGCAAACACCGGGGAGCTGTTTTTT. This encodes CASSPREGANTGELFF.

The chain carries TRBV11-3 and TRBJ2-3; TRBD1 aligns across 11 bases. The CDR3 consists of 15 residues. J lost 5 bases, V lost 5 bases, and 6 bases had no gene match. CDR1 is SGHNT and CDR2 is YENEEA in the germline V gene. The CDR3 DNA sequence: TGTGCCAGCAGCATGGGACAGGGGGAAGTAGATACGCAGTATTTT. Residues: CASSMGQGEVDTQYF.

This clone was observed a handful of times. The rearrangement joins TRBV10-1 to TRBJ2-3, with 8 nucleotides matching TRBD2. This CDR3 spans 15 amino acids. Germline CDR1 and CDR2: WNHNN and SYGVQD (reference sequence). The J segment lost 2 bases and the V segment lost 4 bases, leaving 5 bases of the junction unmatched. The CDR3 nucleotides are TGCGCCAGCAGTGCCAGCGGGGGATACACAGATACGCAGTATTTT. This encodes CASSASGGYTDTQYF.

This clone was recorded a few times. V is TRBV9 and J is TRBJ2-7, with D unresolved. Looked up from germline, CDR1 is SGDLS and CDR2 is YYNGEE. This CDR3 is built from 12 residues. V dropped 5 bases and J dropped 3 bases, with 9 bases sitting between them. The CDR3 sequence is CASSEVVYEQYF. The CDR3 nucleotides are TGTGCCAGCAGTGAGGTCGTCTACGAGCAGTACTTC.

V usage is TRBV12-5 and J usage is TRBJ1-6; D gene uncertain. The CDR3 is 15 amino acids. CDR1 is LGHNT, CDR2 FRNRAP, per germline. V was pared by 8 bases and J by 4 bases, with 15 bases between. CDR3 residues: CASPGGSLYNSPLHF. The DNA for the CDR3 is TGTGCTAGTCCGGGAGGTTCTCTTTATAATTCACCCCTCCACTTT.

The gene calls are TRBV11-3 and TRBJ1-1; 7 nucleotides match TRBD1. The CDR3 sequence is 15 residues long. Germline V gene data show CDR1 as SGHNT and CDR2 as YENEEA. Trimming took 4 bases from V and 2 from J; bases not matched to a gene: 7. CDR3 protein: CASSSFRGGNTEAFF. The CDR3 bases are TGTGCCAGCAGCTCGTTCAGGGGGGGAAACACTGAAGCTTTCTTT.

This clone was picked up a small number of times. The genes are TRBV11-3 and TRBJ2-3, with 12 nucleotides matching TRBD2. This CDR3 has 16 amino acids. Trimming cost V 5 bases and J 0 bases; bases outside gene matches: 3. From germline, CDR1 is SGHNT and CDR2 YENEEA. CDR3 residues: CASSQGLAGSTDTQYF. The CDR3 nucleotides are TGTGCCAGCAGCCAAGGACTAGCGGGGAGCACAGATACGCAGTATTTT.

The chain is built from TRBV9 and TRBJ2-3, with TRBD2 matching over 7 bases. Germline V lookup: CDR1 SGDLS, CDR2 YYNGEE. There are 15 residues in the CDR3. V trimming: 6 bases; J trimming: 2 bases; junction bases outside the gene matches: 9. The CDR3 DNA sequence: TGTGCCAGCAAGCCAGCGGGGCCCGTCACAGATACGCAGTATTTT. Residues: CASKPAGPVTDTQYF. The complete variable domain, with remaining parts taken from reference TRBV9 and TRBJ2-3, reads DSGVTQTPKHLITATGQRVTLRCSPRSGDLSVYWYQQSLDQGLQFLIQYYNGEERAKGNILERFSAQQFPDLHSELNLSSLELGDSALYFCASKPAGPVTDTQYFGPGTRLTVL.

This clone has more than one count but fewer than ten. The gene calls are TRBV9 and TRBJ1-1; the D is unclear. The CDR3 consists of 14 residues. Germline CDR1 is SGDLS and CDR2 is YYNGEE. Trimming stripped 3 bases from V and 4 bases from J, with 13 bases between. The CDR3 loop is CASSDPGRTTEAFF. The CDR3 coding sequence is TGTGCCAGCAGCGACCCCGGCCGAACCACTGAAGCTTTCTTT. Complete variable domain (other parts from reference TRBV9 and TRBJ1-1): DSGVTQTPKHLITATGQRVTLRCSPRSGDLSVYWYQQSLDQGLQFLIQYYNGEERAKGNILERFSAQQFPDLHSELNLSSLELGDSALYFCASSDPGRTTEAFFGQGTRLTVV.

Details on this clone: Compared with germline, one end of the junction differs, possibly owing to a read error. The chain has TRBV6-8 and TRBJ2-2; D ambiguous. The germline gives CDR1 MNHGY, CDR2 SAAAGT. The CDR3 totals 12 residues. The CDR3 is CASRKFAGELFF. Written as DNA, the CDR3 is TGTGCTAGCAGAAAATTTGCCGGGGAGCTGTTTTTT.

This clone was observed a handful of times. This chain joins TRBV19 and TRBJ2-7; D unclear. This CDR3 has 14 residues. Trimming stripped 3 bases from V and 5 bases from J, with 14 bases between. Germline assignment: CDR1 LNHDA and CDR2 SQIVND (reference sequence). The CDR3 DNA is TGTGCCAGTAGTATGAAAGGGAATGGGCACGAGCAGTACTTC. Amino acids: CASSMKGNGHEQYF.

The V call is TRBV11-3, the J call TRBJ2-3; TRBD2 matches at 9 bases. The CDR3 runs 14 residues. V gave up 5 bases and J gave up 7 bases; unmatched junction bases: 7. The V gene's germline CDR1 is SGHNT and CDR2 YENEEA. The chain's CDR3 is CASSPGLAFHTQYF. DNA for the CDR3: TGTGCCAGCAGCCCGGGACTAGCATTTCATACGCAGTATTTT.

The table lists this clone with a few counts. CDR3 protein: CASSLVGGAWSPLHF. CDR3 DNA sequence: TGTGCCAGCAGCTTAGTCGGGGGCGCTTGGTCACCCCTCCACTTT. The gene calls are TRBV11-3 and TRBJ1-6; perhaps TRBD1 as D (6 bases). The CDR3 runs to 15 residues. Trimming pared 1 base from V and 10 bases from J, leaving 14 bases between. The germline V gene encodes CDR1 SGHNT and CDR2 YENEEA.